The clone carrying this T cell receptor (beta chain) has just a few counts. Its antigen remains unknown. The treatment: approximately 9-day PBMC culture with coronavirus spike peptide pools or control peptides (ViraFEST assay). Pre-COVID-19 pandemic sampling (2011-2018) yielded the unexposed donor's CD4+ T cells. Half-medium changes with fresh IL-2 medium occurred on days 3 and 7. CDR3 length: 13 amino acids. Germline CDR1 and CDR2: MDHEN and SYDVKM. The V and J ends lost 11 bases and 0 bases respectively, with 8 bases between them. The record originates from a study of vaccination and CD4 T cells after COVID-19. At the Johns Hopkins FTIC core, DNA taken from cultured CD4+ T cells was sequenced by way of the Oncomine TCR Beta short-read assay. Researchers extracted genomic DNA from CD4+ T cells that had been cultured. TCRdb reprocessed the PCR reads via MiXCR and lists one record per CDR3 protein. Of about 10,000 distinct CDR3 sequences in the sample, around a third are singletons; the top ten hold 15%.

Source material: CD4+ T cells from blood, cultured in vitro. This TCR came from a human donor in good health. J is TRBJ1-6 and V is TRBV28, with unresolved D. The CDR3 DNA follows: TGTGCCCACGGGAGCTCCTATAATTCACCCCTCCACTTT. Translating it yields CAHGSSYNSPLHF. Filled out from reference TRBV28 and TRBJ1-6, the complete variable domain reads DVKVTQSSRYLVKRTGEKVFLECVQDMDHENMFWYRQDPGLGLRLIYFSYDVKMKEKGDIPEGYSVSREKKERFSLILESASTNQTSMYLCAHGSSYNSPLHFGNGTRLTVT.